Described below is a single T cell receptor (beta chain) sequence and its context. As yet, its antigen is unknown. From germline, CDR1 is SGHVS and CDR2 FQNEAQ. With V trimmed by 0 bases and J by 4 bases, 9 bases remained unmatched. The CDR3 is made up of 16 amino acids. The data derive from a study of vaccination and CD4 T cells after COVID-19. On the study more broadly: Stimuli were overlapping spike peptide pools of SARS-CoV-2 and three common cold coronaviruses (HCoV-NL63, HCoV-OC43, HCoV-229E).

With the Oncomine TCR Beta short-read assay, DNA from cultured CD4+ T cells was sequenced. TCRdb reanalysed the PCR reads using MiXCR and keeps one entry per CDR3 protein. The table records approximately 25,000 distinct CDR3 sequences, approximately 49% of them present only once. Treatment of the sample: approximately 9-day PBMC culture with coronavirus spike peptide pools or control peptides (ViraFEST assay). The sequence was obtained from a human donor who had recovered from COVID-19. What was sequenced was CD4+ T cells from blood, cultured in vitro. The chain is built from TRBV7-8 and TRBJ2-7; 7 bases align to TRBD2. The CDR3 spells CASSLALTGGRYEQYF. CDR3 nucleotide sequence: TGTGCCAGCAGCTTAGCGCTAACGGGAGGTCGTTACGAGCAGTACTTC.